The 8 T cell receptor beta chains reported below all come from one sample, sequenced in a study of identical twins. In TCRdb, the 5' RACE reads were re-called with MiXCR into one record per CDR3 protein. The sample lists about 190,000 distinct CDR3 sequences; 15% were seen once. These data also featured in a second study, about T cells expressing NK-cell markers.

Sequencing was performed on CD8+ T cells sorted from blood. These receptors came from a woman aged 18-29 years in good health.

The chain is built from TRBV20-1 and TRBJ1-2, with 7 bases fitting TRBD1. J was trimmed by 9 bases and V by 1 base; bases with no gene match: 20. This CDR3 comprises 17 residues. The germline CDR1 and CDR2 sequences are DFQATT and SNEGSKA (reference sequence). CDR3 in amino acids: CSARVKVETGSYRSYTF. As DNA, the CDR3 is TGCAGTGCTAGAGTTAAAGTTGAGACAGGGTCCTATAGGAGCTACACCTTC.

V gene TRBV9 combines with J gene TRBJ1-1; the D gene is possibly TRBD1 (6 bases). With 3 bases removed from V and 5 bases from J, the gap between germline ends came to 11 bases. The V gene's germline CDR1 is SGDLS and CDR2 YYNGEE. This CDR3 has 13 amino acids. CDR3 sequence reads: CASSGGGATEAFF. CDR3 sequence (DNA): TGTGCCAGCAGCGGGGGGGGCGCAACTGAAGCTTTCTTT.

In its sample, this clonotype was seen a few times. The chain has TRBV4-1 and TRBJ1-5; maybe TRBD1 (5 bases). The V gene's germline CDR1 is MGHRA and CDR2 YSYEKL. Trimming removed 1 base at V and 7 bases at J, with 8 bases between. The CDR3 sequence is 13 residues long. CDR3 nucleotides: TGCGCCAGCAGCCAAGGGGGCGCCCAGCCCCAGCATTTT. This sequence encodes CASSQGGAQPQHF.

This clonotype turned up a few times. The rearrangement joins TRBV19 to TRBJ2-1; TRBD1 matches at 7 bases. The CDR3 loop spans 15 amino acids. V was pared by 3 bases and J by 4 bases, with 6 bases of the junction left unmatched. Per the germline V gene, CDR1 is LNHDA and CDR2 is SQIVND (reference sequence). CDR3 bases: TGTGCCAGTAGTATCAGGCAGGGGGAGTACAATGAGCAGTTCTTC. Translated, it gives CASSIRQGEYNEQFF.

The CDR3 region has the DNA TGCGCCAGCAGCTTGAGTGGGGAGCAGCAGTATTTT. The encoded protein is CASSLSGEQQYF. The chain is built from TRBV5-1 and TRBJ2-3, with D possibly being TRBD2 (5 bases). Trimming took 1 base from V and 11 from J, leaving 11 bases between them. The CDR3 is 12 residues long. Germline lookup yields CDR1 SGHRS and CDR2 YFSETQ.

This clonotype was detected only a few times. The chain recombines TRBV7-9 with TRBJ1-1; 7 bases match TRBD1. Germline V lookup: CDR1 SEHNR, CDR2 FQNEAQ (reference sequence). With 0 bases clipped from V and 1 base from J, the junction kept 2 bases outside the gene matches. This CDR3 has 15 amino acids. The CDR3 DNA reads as TGTGCCAGCAGCTTAGCGACAGGGTCGAACACTGAAGCTTTCTTT. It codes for CASSLATGSNTEAFF.

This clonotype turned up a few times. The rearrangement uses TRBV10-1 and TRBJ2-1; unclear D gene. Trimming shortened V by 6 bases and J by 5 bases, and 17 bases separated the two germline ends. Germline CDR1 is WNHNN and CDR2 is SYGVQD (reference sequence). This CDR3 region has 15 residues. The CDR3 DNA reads TGCGCCAGCAGGAGAATGGCCCCCCACCACAATGAGCAGTTCTTC. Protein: CASRRMAPHHNEQFF.

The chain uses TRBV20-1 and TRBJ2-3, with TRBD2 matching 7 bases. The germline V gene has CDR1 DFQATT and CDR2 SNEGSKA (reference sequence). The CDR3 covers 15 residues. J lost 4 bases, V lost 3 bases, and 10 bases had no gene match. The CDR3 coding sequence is TGCAGTGCTAGGTGGGAGGGACTAAAGGCAGATACGCAGTATTTT. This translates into CSARWEGLKADTQYF.